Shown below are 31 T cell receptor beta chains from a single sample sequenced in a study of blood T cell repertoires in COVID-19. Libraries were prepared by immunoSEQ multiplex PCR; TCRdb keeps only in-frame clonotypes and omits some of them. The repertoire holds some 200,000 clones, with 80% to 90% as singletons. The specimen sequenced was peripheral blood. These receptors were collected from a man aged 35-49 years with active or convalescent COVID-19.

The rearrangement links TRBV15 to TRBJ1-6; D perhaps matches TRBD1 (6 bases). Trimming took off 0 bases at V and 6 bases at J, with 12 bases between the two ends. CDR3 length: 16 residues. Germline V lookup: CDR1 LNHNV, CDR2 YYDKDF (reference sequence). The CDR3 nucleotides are TGTGCCACCAGCAGAGATTTAGGCAGGGGTAATTCACCCCTCCACTTT. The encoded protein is CATSRDLGRGNSPLHF.

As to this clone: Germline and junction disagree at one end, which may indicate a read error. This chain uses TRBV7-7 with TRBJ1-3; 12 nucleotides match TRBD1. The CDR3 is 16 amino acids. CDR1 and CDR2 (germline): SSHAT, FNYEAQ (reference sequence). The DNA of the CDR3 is TGTGCTAGCAGCCTGGGACAGGGGGCTTTTGGAAACACCATATATTTT. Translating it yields CASSLGQGAFGNTIYF.

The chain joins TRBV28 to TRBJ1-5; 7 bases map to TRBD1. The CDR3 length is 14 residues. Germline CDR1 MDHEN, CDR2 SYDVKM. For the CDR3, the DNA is TGTGGGATAACTAAGACAGGGCTTATTCAGCCCCAGCATTTT. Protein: CGITKTGLIQPQHF.

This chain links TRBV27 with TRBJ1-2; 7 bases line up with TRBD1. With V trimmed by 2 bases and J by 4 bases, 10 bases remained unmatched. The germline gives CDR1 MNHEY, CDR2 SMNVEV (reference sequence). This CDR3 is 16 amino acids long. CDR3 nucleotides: TGTGCCAGCAGTTTAAGGGGGCGCGTTCGTGGCTATGGCTACACCTTC. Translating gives CASSLRGRVRGYGYTF.

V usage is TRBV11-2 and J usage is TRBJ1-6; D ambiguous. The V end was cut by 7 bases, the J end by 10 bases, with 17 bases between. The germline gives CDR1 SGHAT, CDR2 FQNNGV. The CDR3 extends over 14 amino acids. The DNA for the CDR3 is TGTGCCAGCACCTCAACCCTGACGGGATCACCCCTCCACTTT. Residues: CASTSTLTGSPLHF.

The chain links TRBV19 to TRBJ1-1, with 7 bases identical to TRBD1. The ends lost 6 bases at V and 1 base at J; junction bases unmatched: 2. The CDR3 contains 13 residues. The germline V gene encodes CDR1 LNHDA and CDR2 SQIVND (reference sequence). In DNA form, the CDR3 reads TGTGCCAGTAGGCGACAGGGGAACACTGAAGCTTTCTTT. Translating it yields CASRRQGNTEAFF.

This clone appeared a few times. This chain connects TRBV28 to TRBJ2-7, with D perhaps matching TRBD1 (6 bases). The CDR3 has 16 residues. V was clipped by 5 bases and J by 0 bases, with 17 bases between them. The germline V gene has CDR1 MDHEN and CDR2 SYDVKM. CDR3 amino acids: CASSPPGHSYSYEQYF. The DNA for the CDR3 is TGTGCCAGCAGTCCCCCGGGACACAGTTACTCCTACGAGCAGTACTTC.

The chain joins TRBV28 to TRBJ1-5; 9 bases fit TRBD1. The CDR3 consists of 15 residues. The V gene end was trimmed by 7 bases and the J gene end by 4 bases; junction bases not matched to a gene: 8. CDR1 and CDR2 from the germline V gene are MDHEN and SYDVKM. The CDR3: CASTRRTGVNQPQHF. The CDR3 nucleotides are TGTGCCAGCACACGAAGGACAGGGGTAAATCAGCCCCAGCATTTT.

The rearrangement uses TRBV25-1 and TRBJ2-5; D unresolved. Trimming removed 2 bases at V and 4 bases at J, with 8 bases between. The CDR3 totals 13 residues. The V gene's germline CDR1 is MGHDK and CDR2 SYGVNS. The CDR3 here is CASSEAPLETQYF. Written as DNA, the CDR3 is TGTGCCAGCAGTGAAGCGCCTCTAGAGACCCAGTACTTC.

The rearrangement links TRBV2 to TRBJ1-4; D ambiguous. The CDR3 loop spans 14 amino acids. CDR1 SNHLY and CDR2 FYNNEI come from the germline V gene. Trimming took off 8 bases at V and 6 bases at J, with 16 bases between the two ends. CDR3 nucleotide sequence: TGTGCCAGCGCAAAGACGGAGTTCGATGAAAAACTGTTTTTT. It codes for CASAKTEFDEKLFF.

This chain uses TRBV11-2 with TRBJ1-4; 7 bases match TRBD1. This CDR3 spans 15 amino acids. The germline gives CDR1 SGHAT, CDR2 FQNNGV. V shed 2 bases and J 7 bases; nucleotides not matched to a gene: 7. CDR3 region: CASSLRTGNAEKLFF. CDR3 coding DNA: TGTGCCAGCAGCTTACGGACAGGCAATGCTGAAAAACTGTTTTTT.

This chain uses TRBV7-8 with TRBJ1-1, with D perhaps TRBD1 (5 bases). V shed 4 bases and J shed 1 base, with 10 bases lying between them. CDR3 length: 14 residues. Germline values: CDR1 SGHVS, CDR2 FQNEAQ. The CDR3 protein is CASSYGHSNTEAFF. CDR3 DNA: TGTGCCAGCAGCTACGGACATTCGAACACTGAAGCTTTCTTT.

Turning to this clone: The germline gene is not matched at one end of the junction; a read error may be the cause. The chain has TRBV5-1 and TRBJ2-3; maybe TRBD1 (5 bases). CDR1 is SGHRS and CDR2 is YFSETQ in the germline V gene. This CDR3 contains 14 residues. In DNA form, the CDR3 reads TGCGCCAGCAGCTCTCCGCCCCACAGGTCCCCTGTACGTTTT. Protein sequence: CASSSPPHRSPVRF.

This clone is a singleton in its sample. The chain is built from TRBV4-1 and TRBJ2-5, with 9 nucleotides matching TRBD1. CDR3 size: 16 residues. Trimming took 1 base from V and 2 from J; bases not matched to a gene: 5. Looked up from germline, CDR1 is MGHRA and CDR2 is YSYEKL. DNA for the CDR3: TGCGCCAGCAGCCAAGGTCCGGGACAGGGTCAAGAGACCCAGTACTTC. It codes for CASSQGPGQGQETQYF.

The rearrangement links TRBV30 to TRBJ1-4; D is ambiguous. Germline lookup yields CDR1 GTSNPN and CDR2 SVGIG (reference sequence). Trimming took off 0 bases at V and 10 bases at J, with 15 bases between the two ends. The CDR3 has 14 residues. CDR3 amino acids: CAWSVSDQSGKLFF. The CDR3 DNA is TGTGCCTGGAGTGTTTCAGACCAGTCGGGAAAACTGTTTTTT.

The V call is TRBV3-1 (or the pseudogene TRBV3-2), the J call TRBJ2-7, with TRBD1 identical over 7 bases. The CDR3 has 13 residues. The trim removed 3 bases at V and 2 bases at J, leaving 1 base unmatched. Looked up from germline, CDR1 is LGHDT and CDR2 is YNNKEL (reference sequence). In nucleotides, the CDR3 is TGTGCCAGCAGCCATGGGACAGCCTACGAGCAGTACTTC. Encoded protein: CASSHGTAYEQYF.

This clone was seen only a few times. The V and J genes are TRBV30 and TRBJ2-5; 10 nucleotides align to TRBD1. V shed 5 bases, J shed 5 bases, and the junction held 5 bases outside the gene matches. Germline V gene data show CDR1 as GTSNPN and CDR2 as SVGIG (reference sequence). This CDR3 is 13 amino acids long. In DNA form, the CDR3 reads TGTGCCTGGGACAGGGGGCTTTTTGAGACCCAGTACTTC. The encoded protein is CAWDRGLFETQYF.

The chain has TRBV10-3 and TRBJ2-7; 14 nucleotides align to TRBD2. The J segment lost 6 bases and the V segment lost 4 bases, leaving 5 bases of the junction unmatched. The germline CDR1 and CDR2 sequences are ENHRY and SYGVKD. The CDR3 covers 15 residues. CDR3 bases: TGTGCCATCAGTGGACTAGCGGGGGGGCTAATCGAGCAGTACTTC. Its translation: CAISGLAGGLIEQYF.

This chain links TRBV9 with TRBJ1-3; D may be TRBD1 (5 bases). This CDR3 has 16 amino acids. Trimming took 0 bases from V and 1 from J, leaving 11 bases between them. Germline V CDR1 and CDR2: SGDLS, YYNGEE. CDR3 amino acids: CASSVEAGWSGNTIYF. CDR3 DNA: TGTGCCAGCAGCGTAGAGGCAGGGTGGTCTGGAAACACCATATATTTT.

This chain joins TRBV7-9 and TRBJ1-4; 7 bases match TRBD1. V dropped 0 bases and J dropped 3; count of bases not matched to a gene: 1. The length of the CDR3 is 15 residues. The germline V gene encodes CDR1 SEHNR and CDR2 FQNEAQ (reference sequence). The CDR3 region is CASSLAGTANEKLFF. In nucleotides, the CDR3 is TGTGCCAGCAGCTTAGCCGGGACAGCTAATGAAAAACTGTTTTTT. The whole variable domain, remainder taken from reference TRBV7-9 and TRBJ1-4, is DTGVSQNPRHKITKRGQNVTFRCDPISEHNRLYWYRQTLGQGPEFLTYFQNEAQLEKSRLLSDRFSAERPKGSFSTLEIQRTEQGDSAMYLCASSLAGTANEKLFFGSGTQLSVL.

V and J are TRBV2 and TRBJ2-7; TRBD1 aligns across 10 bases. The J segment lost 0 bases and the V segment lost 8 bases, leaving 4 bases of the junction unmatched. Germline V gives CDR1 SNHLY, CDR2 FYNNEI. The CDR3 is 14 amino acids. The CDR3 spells CASLDRGSSYEQYF. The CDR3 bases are TGTGCCAGCCTGGACAGGGGGAGCTCCTACGAGCAGTACTTC.

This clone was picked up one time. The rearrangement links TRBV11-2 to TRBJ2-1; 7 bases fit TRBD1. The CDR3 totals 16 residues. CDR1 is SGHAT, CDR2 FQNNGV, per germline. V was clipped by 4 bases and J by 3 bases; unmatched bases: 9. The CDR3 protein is CASSSGLTGNYNEQFF. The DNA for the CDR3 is TGTGCCAGCAGCTCAGGGTTGACAGGGAACTACAATGAGCAGTTCTTC.

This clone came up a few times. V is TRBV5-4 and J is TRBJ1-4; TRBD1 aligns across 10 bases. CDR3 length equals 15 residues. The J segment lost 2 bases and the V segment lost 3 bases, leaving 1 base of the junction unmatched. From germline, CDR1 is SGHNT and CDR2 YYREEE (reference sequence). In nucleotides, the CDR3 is TGTGCCAGCAGCTGGGACAGGGGTACTAATGAAAAACTGTTTTTT. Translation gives CASSWDRGTNEKLFF.

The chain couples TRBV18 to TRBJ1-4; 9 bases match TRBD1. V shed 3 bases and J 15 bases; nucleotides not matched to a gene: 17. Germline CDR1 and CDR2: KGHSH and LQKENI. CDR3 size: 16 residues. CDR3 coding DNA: TGTGCCAGCTCACCCCTCGCTAATTGGGACAGGGAATTGTTGTTTTTT. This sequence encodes CASSPLANWDRELLFF. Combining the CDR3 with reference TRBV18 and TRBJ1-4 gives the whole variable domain NAGVMQNPRHLVRRRGQEARLRCSPMKGHSHVYWYRQLPEEGLKFMVYLQKENIIDESGMPKERFSAEFPKEGPSILRIQQVVRGDSAAYFCASSPLANWDRELLFFGSGTQLSVL.

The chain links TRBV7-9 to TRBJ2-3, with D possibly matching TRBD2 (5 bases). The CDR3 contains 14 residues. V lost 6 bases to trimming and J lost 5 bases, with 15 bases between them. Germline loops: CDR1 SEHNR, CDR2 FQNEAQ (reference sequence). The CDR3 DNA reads TGTGCCAGCAGGCCTAGCAGTGCAGGAGATACGCAGTATTTT. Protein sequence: CASRPSSAGDTQYF.

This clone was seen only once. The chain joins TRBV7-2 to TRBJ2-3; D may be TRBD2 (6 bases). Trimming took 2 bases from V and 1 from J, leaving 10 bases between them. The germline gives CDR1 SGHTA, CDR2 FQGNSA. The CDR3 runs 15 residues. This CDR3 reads CASSLQVAGTDTQYF. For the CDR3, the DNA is TGTGCCAGCAGCTTACAAGTAGCGGGCACAGATACGCAGTATTTT.

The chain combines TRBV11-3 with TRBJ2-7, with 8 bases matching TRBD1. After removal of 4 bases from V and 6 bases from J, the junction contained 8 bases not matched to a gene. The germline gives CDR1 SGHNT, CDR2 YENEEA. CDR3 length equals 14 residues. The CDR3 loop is CASSSGQGTGEQYF. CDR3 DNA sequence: TGTGCCAGCAGCTCCGGACAGGGAACGGGCGAGCAGTACTTC.

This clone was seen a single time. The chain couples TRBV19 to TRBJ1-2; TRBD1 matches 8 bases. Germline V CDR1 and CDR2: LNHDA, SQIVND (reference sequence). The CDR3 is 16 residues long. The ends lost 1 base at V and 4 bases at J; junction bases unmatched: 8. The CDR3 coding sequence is TGTGCCAGTAGTATAGTGGCAGGGGGCTCGGTCTATGGCTACACCTTC. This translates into CASSIVAGGSVYGYTF.

The CDR3 region has the DNA TGTGCCAGCAGTTGGGTCACTAGCGGGGGATCCTACGAGCAGTACTTC. It specifies CASSWVTSGGSYEQYF. This chain joins TRBV6-2 or TRBV6-3 and TRBJ2-7, with TRBD2 matching over 11 bases. The V gene's germline CDR1 is MNHEY and CDR2 SVGEGT. Trimming removed 4 bases from V and 1 base from J; junction bases left unmatched: 6. The CDR3 consists of 16 residues.

CDR3 sequence: CASSHPSAGQSTDTQYF. CDR3 nucleotides: TGCGCCAGCAGCCACCCCTCAGCGGGGCAGAGCACAGATACGCAGTATTTT. The gene calls are TRBV4-1 and TRBJ2-3; 7 bases agree with TRBD2. J gave up 0 bases and V 3 bases, and 9 bases lay outside the gene matches. The CDR3 loop spans 17 amino acids. CDR1 MGHRA and CDR2 YSYEKL come from the germline V gene.

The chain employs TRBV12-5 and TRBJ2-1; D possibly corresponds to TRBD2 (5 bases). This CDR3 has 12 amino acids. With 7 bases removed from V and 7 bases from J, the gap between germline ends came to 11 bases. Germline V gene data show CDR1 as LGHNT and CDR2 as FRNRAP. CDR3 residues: CASVGSGNEQFF. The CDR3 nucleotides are TGTGCTAGTGTGGGGAGTGGGAATGAGCAGTTCTTC.